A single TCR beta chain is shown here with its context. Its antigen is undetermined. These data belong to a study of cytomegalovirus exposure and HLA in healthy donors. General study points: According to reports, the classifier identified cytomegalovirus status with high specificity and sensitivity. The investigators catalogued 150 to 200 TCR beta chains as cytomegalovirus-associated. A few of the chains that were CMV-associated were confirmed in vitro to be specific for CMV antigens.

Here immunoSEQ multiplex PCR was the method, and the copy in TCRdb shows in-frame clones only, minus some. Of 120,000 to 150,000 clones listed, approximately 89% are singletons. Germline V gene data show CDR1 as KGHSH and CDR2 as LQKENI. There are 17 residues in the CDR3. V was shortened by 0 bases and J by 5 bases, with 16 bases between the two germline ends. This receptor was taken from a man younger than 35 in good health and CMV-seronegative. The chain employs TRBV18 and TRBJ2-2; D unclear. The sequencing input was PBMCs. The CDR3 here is CASSPPSVRSKTGELFF. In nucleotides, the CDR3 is TGTGCCAGCTCACCACCGTCTGTCAGGTCTAAAACCGGGGAGCTGTTTTTT.